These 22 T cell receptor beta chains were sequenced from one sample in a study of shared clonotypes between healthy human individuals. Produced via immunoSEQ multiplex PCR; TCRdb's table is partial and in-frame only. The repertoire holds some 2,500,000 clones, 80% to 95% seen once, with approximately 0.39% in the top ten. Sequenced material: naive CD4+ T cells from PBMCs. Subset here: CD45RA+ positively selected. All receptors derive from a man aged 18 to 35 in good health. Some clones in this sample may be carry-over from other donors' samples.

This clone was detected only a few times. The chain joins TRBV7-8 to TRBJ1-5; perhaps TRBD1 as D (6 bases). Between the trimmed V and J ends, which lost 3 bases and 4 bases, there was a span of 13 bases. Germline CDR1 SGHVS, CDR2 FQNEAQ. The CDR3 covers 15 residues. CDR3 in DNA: TGTGCCAGCAGCTTTTACCGGGACACTAATCAGCCCCAGCATTTT. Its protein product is CASSFYRDTNQPQHF.

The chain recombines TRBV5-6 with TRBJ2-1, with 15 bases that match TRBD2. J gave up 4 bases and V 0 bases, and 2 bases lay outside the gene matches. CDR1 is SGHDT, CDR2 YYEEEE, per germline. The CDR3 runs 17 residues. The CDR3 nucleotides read TGTGCCAGCAGCTTGGTGGGGACTAGCGGGAGGTACAATGAGCAGTTCTTC. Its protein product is CASSLVGTSGRYNEQFF.

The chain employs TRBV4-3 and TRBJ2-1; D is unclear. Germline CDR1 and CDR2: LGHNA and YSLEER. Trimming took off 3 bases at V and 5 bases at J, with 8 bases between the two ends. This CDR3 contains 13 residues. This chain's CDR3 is CASSHPGHNEQFF. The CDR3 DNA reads TGCGCCAGCAGCCACCCCGGCCACAATGAGCAGTTCTTC.

This chain's CDR3 is CASSPGKLSNQPQHF. For the CDR3, the DNA is TGTGCCAGCAGTCCCGGGAAGTTAAGCAATCAGCCCCAGCATTTT. The J gene is TRBJ1-5, the V gene TRBV6-5; D not resolved. This CDR3 region has 15 residues. The V and J ends lost 5 bases and 1 base respectively, with 12 bases between them. Germline V CDR1 and CDR2: MNHEY, SVGAGI.

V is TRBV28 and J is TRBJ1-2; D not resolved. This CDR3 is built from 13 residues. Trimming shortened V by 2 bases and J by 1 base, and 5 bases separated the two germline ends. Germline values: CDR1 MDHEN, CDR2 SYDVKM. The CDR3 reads CASSLLYNYGYTF. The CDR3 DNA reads TGTGCCAGCAGTTTACTCTATAACTATGGCTACACCTTC.

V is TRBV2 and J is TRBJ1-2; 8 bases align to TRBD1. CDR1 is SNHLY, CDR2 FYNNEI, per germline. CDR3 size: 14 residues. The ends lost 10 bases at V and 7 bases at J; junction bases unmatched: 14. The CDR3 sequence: CATTGRTGRLGYTF. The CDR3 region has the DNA TGTGCCACCACCGGGCGGACAGGGCGTCTTGGCTACACCTTC.

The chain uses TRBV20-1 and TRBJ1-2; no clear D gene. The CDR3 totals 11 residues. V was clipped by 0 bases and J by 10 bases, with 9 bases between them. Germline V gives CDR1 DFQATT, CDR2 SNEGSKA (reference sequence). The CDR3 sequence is CSARDPPSYTF. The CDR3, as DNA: TGCAGTGCTAGAGATCCCCCGTCCTACACCTTC.

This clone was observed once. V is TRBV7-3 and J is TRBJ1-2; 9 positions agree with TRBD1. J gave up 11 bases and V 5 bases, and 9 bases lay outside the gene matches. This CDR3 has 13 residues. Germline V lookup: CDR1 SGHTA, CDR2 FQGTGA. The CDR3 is CASSNPGDRVYTF. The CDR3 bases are TGTGCCAGCAGCAATCCTGGGGACAGGGTGTACACCTTC.

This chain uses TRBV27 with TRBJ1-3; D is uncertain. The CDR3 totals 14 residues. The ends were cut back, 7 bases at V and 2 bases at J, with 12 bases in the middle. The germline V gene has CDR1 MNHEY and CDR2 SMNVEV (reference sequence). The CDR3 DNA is TGTGCCAGCAAATTCGTGGCAGCTGGAAACACCATATATTTT. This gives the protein CASKFVAAGNTIYF.

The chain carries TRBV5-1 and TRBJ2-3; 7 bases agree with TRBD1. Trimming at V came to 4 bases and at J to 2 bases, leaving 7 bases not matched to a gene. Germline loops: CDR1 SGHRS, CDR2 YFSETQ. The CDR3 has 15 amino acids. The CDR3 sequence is CASSRQGRDTDTQYF. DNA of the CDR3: TGCGCCAGCAGCAGACAGGGTCGGGACACAGATACGCAGTATTTT.

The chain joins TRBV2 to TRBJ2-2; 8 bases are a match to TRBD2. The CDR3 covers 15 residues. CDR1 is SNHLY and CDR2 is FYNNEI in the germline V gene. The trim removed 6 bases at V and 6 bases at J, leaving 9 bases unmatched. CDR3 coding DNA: TGTGCCAGCAGGGTTGGTAGCGGGATTCCCGGGGAGCTGTTTTTT. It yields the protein CASRVGSGIPGELFF.

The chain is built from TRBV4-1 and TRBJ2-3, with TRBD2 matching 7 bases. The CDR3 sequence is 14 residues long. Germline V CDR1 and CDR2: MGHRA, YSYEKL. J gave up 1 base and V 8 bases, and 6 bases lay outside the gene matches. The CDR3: CASRRERRTDTQYF. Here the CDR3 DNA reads TGCGCCAGCCGGCGGGAGCGACGCACAGATACGCAGTATTTT.

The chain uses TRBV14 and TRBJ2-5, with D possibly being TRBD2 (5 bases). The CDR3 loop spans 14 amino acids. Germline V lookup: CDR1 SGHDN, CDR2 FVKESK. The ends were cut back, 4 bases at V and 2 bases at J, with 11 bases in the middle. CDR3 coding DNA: TGTGCCAGCAGCCTCGTACCGGGACAAGAGACCCAGTACTTC. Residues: CASSLVPGQETQYF.

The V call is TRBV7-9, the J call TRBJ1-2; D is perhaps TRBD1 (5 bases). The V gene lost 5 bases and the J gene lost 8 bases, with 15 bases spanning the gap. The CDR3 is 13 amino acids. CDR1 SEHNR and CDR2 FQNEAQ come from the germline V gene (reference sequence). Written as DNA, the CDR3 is TGTGCCAGCAGCCTACAGGTGGTTGGAGGCTACACCTTC. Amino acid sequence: CASSLQVVGGYTF. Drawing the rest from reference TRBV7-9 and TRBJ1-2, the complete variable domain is DTGVSQNPRHKITKRGQNVTFRCDPISEHNRLYWYRQTLGQGPEFLTYFQNEAQLEKSRLLSDRFSAERPKGSFSTLEIQRTEQGDSAMYLCASSLQVVGGYTFGSGTRLTVV.

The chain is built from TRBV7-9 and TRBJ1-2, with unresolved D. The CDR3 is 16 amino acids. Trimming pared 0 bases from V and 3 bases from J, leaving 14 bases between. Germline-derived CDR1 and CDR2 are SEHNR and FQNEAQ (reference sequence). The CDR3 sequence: CASSLAPRGSDYGYTF. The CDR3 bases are TGTGCCAGCAGCTTAGCCCCGAGAGGATCGGACTATGGCTACACCTTC.

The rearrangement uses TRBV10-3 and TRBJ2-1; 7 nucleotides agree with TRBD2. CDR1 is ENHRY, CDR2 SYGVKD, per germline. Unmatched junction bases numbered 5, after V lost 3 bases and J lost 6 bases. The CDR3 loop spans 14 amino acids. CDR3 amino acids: CAISDAGVGNEQFF. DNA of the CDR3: TGTGCCATCAGTGACGCGGGAGTGGGCAATGAGCAGTTCTTC.

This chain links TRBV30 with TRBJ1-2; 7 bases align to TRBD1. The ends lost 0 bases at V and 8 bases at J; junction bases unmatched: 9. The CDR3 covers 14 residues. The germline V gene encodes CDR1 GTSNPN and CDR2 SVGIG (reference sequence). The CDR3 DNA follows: TGTGCCTGGAGTGTAGACAGGGTGGTGGGGGGCTACACCTTC. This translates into CAWSVDRVVGGYTF.

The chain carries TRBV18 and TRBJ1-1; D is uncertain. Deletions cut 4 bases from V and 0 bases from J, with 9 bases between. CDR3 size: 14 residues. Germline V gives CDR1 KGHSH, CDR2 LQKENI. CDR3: CASSRQVMNTEAFF. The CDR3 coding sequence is TGTGCCAGCTCACGGCAGGTCATGAACACTGAAGCTTTCTTT.

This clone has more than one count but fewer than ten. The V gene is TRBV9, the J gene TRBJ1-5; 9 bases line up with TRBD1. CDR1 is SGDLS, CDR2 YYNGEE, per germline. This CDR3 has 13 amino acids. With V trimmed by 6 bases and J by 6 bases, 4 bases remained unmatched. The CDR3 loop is CASNRGPGQPQHF. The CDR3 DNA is TGTGCCAGCAACAGGGGGCCGGGTCAGCCCCAGCATTTT.

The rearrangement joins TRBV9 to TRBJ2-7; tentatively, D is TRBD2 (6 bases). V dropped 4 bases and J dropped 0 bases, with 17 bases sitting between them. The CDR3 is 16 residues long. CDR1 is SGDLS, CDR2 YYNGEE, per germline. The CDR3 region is CASSSKPGSYSYEQYF. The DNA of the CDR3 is TGTGCCAGCAGCTCGAAACCCGGGAGCTACTCCTACGAGCAGTACTTC. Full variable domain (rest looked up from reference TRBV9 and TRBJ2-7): DSGVTQTPKHLITATGQRVTLRCSPRSGDLSVYWYQQSLDQGLQFLIQYYNGEERAKGNILERFSAQQFPDLHSELNLSSLELGDSALYFCASSSKPGSYSYEQYFGPGTRLTVT.

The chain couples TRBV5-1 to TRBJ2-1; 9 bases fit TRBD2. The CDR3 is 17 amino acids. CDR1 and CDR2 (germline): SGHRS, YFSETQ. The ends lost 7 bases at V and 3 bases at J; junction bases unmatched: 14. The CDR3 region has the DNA TGCGCCAGCGTAATGGGGCCTAGCGGGAAACTCTACAATGAGCAGTTCTTC. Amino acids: CASVMGPSGKLYNEQFF.

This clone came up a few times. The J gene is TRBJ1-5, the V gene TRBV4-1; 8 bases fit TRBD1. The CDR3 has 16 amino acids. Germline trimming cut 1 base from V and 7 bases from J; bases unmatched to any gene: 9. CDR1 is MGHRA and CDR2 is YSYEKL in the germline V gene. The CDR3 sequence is CASSQGPRTGYQPQHF. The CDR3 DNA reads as TGCGCCAGCAGCCAAGGGCCTAGGACAGGGTACCAGCCCCAGCATTTT.